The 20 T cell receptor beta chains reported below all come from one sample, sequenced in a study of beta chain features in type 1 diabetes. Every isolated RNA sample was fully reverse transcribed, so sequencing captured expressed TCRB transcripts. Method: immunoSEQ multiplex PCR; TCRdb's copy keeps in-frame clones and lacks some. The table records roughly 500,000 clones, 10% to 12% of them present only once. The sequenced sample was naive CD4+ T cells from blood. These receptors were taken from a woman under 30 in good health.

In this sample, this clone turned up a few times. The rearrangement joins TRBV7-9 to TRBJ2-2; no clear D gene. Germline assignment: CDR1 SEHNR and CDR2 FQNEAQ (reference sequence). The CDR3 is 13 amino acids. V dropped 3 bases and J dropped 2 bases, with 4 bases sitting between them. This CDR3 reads CASSLINTGELFF. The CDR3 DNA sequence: TGTGCCAGCAGCTTGATAAACACCGGGGAGCTGTTTTTT.

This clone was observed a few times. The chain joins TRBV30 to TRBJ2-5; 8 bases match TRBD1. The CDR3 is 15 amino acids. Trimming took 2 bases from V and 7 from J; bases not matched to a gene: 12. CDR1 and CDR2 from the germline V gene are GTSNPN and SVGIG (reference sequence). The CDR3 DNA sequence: TGTGCCTGGAGTCAGGGGGCTTCGAGTCTAGGGACCCAGTACTTC. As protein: CAWSQGASSLGTQYF.

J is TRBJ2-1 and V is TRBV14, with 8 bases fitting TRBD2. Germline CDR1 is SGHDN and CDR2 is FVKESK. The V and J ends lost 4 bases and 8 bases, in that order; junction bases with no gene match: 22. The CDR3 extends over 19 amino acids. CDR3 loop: CASSLSGFSGGPTADEQFF. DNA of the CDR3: TGTGCCAGCAGCCTAAGCGGGTTCAGCGGGGGCCCAACGGCGGATGAGCAGTTCTTC. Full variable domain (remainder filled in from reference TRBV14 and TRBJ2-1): EAGVTQFPSHSVIEKGQTVTLRCDPISGHDNLYWYRRVMGKEIKFLLHFVKESKQDESGMPNNRFLAERTGGTYSTLKVQPAELEDSGVYFCASSLSGFSGGPTADEQFFGPGTRLTVL.

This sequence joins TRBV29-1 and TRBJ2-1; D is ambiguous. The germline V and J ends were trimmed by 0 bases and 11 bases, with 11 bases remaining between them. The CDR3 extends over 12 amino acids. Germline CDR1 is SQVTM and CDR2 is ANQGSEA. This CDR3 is CSVEEGLDKQFF. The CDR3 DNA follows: TGCAGCGTTGAAGAAGGGCTTGACAAGCAGTTCTTC.

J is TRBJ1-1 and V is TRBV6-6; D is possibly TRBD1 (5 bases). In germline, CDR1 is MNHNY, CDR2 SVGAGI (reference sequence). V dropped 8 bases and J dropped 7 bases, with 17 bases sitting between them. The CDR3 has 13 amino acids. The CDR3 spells CASGNRGPGEAFF. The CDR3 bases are TGTGCCAGCGGCAACCGGGGACCCGGTGAAGCTTTCTTT.

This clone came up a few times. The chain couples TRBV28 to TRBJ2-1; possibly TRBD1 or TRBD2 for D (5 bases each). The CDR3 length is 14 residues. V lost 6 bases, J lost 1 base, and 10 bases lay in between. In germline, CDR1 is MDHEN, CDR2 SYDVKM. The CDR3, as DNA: TGTGCCAGCAGACCGGGGACGTCCTACAATGAGCAGTTCTTC. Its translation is CASRPGTSYNEQFF. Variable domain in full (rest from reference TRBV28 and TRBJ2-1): DVKVTQSSRYLVKRTGEKVFLECVQDMDHENMFWYRQDPGLGLRLIYFSYDVKMKEKGDIPEGYSVSREKKERFSLILESASTNQTSMYLCASRPGTSYNEQFFGPGTRLTVL.

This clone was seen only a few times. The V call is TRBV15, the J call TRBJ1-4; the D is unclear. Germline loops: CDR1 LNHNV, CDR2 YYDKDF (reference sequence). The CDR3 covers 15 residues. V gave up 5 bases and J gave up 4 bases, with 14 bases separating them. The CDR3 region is CATSSRAAINEKLFF. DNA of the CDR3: TGTGCCACCAGCTCCCGGGCCGCCATTAATGAAAAACTGTTTTTT.

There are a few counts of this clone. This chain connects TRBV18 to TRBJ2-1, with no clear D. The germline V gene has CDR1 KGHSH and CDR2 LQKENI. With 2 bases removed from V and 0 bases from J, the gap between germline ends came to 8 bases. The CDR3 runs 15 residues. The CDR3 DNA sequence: TGTGCCAGCTCACCAGGTCCCAACTCCTACAATGAGCAGTTCTTC. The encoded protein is CASSPGPNSYNEQFF. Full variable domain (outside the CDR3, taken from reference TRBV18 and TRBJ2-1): NAGVMQNPRHLVRRRGQEARLRCSPMKGHSHVYWYRQLPEEGLKFMVYLQKENIIDESGMPKERFSAEFPKEGPSILRIQQVVRGDSAAYFCASSPGPNSYNEQFFGPGTRLTVL.

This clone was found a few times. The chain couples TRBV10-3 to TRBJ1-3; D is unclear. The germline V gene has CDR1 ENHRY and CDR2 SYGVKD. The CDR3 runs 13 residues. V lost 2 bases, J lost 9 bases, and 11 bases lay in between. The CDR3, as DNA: TGTGCCATCAGTGAGAACCCTCCTGGCACCATATATTTT. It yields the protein CAISENPPGTIYF.

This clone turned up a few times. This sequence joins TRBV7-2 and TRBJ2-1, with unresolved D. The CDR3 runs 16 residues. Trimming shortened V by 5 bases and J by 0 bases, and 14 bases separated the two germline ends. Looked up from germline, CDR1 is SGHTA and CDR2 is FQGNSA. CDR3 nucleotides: TGTGCCAGCAGCAGTCGGAGTCCGAGCTCCTACAATGAGCAGTTCTTC. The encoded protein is CASSSRSPSSYNEQFF.

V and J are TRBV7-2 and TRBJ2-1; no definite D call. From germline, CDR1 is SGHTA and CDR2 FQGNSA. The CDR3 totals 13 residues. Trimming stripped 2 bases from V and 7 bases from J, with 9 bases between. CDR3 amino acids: CASSLSRLNEQFF. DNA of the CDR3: TGTGCCAGCAGCTTATCCAGGTTGAATGAGCAGTTCTTC.

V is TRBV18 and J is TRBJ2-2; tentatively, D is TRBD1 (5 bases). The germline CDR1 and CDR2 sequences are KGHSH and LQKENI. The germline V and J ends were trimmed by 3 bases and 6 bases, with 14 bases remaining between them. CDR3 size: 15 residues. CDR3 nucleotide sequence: TGTGCCAGCTCACCCCGACAGAGAAGGTCCGGGGAGCTGTTTTTT. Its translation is CASSPRQRRSGELFF.

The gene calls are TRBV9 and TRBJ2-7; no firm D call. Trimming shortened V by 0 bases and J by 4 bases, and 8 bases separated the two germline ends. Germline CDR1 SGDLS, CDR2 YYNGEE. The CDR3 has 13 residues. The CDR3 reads CASSVAPFYEQYF. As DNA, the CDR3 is TGTGCCAGCAGCGTAGCCCCCTTTTACGAGCAGTACTTC.

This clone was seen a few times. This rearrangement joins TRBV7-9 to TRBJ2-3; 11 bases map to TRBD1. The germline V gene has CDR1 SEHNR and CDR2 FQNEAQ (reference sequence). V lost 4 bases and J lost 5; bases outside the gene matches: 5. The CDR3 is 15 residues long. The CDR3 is CASSSPGQGGDTQYF. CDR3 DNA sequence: TGTGCCAGCAGCTCCCCGGGACAGGGGGGAGATACGCAGTATTTT.

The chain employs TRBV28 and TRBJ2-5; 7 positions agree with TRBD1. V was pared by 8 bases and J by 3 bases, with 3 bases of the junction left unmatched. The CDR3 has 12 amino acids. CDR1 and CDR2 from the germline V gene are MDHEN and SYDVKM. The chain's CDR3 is CASRTGKETQYF. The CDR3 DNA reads TGTGCCAGCCGGACAGGCAAAGAGACCCAGTACTTC.

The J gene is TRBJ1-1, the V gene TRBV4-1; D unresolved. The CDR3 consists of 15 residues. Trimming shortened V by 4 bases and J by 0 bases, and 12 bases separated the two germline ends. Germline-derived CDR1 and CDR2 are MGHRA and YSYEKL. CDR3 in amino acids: CASSLHPGVNTEAFF. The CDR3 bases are TGCGCCAGCAGCCTCCATCCCGGGGTGAACACTGAAGCTTTCTTT.

CDR3 sequence reads: CASSYGSGTEQYF. CDR3 DNA sequence: TGTGCCAGCAGCTATGGGTCAGGGACAGAGCAGTACTTC. The rearrangement joins TRBV5-4 to TRBJ2-7; weak D call: TRBD1 (6 bases). This CDR3 region has 13 residues. Germline V gene data show CDR1 as SGHNT and CDR2 as YYREEE (reference sequence). The V end lost 3 bases, the J end lost 7 bases, and 14 bases lay between the germline ends.

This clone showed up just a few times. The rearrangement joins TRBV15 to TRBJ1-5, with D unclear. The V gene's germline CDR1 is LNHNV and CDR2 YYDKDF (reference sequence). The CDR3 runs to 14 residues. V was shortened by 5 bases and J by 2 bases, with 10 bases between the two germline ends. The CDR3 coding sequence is TGTGCCACCAGCCCAAGATTGGGCAATCAGCCCCAGCATTTT. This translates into CATSPRLGNQPQHF.

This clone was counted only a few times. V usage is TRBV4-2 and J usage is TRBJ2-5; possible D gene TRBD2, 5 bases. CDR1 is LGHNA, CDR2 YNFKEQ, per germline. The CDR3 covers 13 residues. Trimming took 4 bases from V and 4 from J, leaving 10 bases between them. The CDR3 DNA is TGTGCCAGCAGCCGTTGGACTGGAGAGACCCAGTACTTC. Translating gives CASSRWTGETQYF.

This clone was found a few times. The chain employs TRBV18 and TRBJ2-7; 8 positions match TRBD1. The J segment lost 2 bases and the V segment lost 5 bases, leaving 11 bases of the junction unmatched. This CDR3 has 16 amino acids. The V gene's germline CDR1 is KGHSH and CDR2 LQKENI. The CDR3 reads CASSSGSRQGPYEQYV. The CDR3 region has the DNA TGTGCCAGCTCATCAGGGAGTAGACAGGGGCCCTACGAGCAGTACGTC.